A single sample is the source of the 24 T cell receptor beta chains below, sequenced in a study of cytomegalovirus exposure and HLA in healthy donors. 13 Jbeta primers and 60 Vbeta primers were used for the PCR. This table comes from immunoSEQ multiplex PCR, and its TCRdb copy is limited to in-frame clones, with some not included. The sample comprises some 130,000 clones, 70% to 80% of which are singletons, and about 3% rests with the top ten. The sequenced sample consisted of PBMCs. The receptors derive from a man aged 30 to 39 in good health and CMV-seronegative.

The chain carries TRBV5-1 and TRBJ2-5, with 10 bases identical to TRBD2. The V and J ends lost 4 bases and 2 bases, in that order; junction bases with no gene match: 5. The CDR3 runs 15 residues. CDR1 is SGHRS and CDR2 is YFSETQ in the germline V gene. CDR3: CASSGIAGGQETQYF. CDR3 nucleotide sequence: TGCGCCAGCAGCGGAATAGCGGGGGGACAAGAGACCCAGTACTTC.

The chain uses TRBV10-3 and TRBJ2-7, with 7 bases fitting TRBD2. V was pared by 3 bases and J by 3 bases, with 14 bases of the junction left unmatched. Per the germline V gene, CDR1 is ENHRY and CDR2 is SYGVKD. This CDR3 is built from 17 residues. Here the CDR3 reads CAISEAMGERGNYEQYF. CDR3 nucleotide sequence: TGTGCCATCAGTGAAGCTATGGGGGAGCGGGGAAACTACGAGCAGTACTTC.

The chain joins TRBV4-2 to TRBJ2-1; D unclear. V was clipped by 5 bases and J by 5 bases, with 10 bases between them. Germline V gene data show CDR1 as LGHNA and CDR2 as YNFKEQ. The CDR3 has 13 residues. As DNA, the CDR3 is TGTGCCAGCAGCTTCCTCGGAGACAATGAGCAGTTCTTC. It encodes CASSFLGDNEQFF.

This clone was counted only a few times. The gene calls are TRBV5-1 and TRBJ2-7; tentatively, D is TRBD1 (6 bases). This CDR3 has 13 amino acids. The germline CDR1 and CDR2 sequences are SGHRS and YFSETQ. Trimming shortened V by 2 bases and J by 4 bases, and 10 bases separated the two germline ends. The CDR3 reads CASSFRGSYEQYF. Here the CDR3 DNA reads TGCGCCAGCAGCTTCAGGGGTTCGTACGAGCAGTACTTC.

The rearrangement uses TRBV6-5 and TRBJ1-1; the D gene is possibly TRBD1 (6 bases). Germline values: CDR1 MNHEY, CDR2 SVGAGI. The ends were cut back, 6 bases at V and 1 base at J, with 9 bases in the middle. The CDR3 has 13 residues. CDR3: CASRLQGNTEAFF. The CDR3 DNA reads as TGTGCCAGCAGGCTACAGGGGAACACTGAAGCTTTCTTT.

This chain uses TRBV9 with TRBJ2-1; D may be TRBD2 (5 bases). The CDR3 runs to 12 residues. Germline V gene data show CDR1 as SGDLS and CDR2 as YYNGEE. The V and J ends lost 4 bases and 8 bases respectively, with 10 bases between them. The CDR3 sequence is CASSSEGYEQFF. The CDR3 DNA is TGTGCCAGCAGCTCAGAGGGATATGAGCAGTTCTTC.

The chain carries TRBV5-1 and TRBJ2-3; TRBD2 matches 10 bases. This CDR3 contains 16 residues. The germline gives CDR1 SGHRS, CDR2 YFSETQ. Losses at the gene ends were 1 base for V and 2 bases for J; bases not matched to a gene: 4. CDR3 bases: TGCGCCAGCAGCTTGTGGACTAGCGGTTTCACAGATACGCAGTATTTT. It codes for CASSLWTSGFTDTQYF. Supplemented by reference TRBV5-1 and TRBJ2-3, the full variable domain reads KAGVTQTPRYLIKTRGQQVTLSCSPISGHRSVSWYQQTPGQGLQFLFEYFSETQRNKGNFPGRFSGRQFSNSRSEMNVSTLELGDSALYLCASSLWTSGFTDTQYFGPGTRLTVL.

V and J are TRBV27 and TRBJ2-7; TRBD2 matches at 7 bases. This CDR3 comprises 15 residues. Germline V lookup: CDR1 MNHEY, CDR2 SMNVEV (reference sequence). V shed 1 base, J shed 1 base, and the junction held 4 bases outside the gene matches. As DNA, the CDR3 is TGTGCCAGCAGTTTATATGGGGGAGGGTCCTACGAGCAGTACTTC. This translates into CASSLYGGGSYEQYF.

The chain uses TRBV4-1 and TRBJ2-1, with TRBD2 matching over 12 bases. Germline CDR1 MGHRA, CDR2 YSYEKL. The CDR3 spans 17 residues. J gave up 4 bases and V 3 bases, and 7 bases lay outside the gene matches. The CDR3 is CASSQGPGLAGYNEQFF. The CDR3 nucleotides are TGCGCCAGCAGCCAGGGGCCGGGACTAGCGGGTTACAATGAGCAGTTCTTC.

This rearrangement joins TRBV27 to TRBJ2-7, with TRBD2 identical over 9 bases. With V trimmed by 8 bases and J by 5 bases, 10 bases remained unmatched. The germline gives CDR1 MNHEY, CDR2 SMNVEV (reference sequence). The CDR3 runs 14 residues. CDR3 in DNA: TGTGCCAGCGCTGGCGGGGGGGCCTTGCACGAGCAGTACTTC. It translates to CASAGGGALHEQYF.

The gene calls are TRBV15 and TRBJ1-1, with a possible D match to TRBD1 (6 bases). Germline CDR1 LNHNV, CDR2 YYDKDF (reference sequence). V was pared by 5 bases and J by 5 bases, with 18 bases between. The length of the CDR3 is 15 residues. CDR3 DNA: TGTGCCACCAGCCCCGCCCCGAGGGGGGGGACTGAAGCTTTCTTT. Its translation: CATSPAPRGGTEAFF.

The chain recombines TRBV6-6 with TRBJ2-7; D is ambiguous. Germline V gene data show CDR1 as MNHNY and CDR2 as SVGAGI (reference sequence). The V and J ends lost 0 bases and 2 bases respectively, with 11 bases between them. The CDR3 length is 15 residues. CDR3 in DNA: TGTGCCAGCAGTTACTCTGGGTTAGCCCCCTACGAGCAGTACTTC. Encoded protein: CASSYSGLAPYEQYF.

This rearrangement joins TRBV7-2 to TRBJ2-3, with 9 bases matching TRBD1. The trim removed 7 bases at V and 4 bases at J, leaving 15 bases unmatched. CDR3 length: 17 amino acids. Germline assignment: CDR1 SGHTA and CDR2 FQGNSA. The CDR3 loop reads CASTKGSRTGGSDTQYF. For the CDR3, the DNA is TGTGCCAGCACCAAAGGGAGCCGAACAGGGGGCTCAGATACGCAGTATTTT.

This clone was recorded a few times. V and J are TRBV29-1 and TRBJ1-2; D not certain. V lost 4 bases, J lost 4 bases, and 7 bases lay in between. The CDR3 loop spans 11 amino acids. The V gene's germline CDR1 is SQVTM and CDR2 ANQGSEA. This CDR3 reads CSVALLYGYTF. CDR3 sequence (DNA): TGCAGCGTTGCCCTTCTCTATGGCTACACCTTC.

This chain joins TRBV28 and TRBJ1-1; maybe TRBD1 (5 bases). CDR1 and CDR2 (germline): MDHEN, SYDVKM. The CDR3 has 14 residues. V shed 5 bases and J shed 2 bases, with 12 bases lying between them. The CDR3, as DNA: TGTGCCAGCAGTATGGGGGGAATCAACACTGAAGCTTTCTTT. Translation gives CASSMGGINTEAFF.

As DNA, the CDR3 is TGTGCCAGCAGTTGGACTTCAACTAATGAAAAACTGTTTTTT. Its protein product is CASSWTSTNEKLFF. The rearrangement uses TRBV6-6 and TRBJ1-4, with D hard to call. V was shortened by 4 bases and J by 0 bases, with 6 bases between the two germline ends. The CDR3 loop spans 14 amino acids. Germline CDR1 and CDR2: MNHNY and SVGAGI (reference sequence).

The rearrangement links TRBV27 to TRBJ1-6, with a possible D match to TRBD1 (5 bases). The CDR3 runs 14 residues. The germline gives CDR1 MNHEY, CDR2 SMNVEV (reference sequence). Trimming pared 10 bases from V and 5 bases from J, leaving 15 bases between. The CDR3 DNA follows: TGTGCCACGGGGGGACGGGATGATAATTCACCCCTCCACTTT. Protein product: CATGGRDDNSPLHF.

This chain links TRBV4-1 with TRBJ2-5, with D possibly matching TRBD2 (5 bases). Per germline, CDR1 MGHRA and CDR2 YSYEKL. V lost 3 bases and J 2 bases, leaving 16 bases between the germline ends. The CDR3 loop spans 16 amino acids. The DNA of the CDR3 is TGCGCCAGCAGCCACCCTCGGGAAGTATCGCAAGAGACCCAGTACTTC. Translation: CASSHPREVSQETQYF.

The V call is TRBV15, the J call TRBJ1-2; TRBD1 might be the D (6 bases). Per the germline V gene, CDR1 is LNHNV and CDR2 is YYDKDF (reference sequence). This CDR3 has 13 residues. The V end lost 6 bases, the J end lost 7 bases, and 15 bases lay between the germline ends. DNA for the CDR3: TGTGCCACCAGGGCTACAGGGATTCTTGGCTACACCTTC. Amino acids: CATRATGILGYTF.

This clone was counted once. The CDR3 nucleotides are TGTGCCAGCAGCCAGGCTGGGGGGTTCACTGAAGCTTTCTTT. The encoded protein is CASSQAGGFTEAFF. The chain is built from TRBV4-2 and TRBJ1-1; possibly TRBD1 for D (5 bases). V was pared by 3 bases and J by 4 bases, with 12 bases between. Germline V gives CDR1 LGHNA, CDR2 YNFKEQ. The CDR3 covers 14 residues.

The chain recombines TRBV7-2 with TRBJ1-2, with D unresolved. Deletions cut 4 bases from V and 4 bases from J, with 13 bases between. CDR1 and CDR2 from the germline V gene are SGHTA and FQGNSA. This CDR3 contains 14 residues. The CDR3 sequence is CASSSHPGGYGYTF. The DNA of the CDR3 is TGTGCCAGCAGCTCCCATCCAGGAGGCTATGGCTACACCTTC.

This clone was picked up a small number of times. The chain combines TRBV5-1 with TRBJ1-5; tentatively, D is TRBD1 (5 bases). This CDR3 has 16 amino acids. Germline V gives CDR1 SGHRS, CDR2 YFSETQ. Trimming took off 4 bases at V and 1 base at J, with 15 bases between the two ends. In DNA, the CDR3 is TGCGCCAGCAGCCCGGGAGGTGGGGGGAGCAATCAGCCCCAGCATTTT. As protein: CASSPGGGGSNQPQHF. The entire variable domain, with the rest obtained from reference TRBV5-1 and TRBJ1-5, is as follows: KAGVTQTPRYLIKTRGQQVTLSCSPISGHRSVSWYQQTPGQGLQFLFEYFSETQRNKGNFPGRFSGRQFSNSRSEMNVSTLELGDSALYLCASSPGGGGSNQPQHFGDGTRLSIL.

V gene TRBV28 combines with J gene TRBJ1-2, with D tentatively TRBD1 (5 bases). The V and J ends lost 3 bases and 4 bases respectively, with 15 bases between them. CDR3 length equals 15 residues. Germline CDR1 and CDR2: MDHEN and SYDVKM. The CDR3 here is CASSFGTPWGYGYTF. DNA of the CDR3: TGTGCCAGCAGTTTTGGGACTCCCTGGGGCTATGGCTACACCTTC.

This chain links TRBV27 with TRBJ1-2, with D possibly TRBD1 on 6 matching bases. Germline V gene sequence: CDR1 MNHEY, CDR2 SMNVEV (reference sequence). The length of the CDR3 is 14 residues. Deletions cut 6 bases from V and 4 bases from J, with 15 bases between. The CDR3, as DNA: TGTGCCAGCAGATTCCGACAGGCGCGCTATGGCTACACCTTC. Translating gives CASRFRQARYGYTF.